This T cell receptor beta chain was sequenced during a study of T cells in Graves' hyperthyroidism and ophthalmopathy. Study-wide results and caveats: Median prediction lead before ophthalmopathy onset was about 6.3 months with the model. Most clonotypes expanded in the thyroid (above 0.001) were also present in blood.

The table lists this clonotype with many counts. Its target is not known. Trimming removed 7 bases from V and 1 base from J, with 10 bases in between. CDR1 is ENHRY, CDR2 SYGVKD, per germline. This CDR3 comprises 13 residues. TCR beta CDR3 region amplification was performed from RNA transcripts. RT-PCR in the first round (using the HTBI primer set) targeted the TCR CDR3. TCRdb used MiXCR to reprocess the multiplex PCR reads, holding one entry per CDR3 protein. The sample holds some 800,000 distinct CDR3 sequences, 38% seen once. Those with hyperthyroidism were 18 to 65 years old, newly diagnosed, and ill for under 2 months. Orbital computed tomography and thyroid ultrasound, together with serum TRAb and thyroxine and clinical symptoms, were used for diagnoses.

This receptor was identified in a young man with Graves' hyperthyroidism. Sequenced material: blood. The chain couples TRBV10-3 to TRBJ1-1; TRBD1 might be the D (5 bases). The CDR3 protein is CAINGQRNTEAFF. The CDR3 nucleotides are TGTGCCATCAACGGACAAAGGAACACTGAAGCTTTCTTT.